Listed below are T cell receptor beta chains from one sample, sequenced in a study of OX40 agonist ivuxolimab in advanced cancers. The data were produced by immunoSEQ multiplex PCR, yet TCRdb's version contains in-frame clones alone and is incomplete. The profile shows more than 70,000 clones, approximately 92% of them singletons. The sequenced sample was CD4+ or CD8+ T cells sorted from blood, obtained in a trial of the OX40 agonist ivuxolimab. The source is an adult with an advanced solid tumor such as melanoma, head and neck, liver or kidney cancer. Each CDR3 is given with its conserved first and last residue. D genes are given only for firm matches. Not all rows give a size; the values are once, few, many and, for expanded clones, a class.

D gene,clone size,J gene,V gene,CDR3 protein
TRBD1,-,TRBJ2-7,TRBV29-1,CSVKGQGSYEQYF
TRBD1,-,TRBJ1-6,TRBV19,CASSLGQGPVSPLHF
-,-,TRBJ1-4,TRBV10-1,CALEREKLFF
-,-,TRBJ2-3,TRBV5-1,CASSLGGKGDTQYF
-,few,TRBJ1-4,TRBV4-2,CATSWGGSGVEKLFF
-,-,TRBJ2-5,TRBV5-1,CASSLTGGVQETQYF
TRBD2,-,TRBJ2-3,TRBV5-1,CASSLGSGGTDTQYF
-,-,TRBJ2-1,TRBV7-3,CASSPGFDEQFF
TRBD1,-,TRBJ2-7,TRBV5-1,CASSADRPGSEQYF
-,few,TRBJ2-2,TRBV19,CASSIIRANTGELFF
-,once,TRBJ2-2,TRBV28,CASTPLRGNTGELFF
-,-,TRBJ1-1,TRBV7-3,CASSLLGDTEAFF
TRBD1,once,TRBJ1-4,TRBV27,CASSSPGQPNEKLFF
-,-,TRBJ2-3,TRBV7-6,CASSLNRADTQYF
TRBD1,-,TRBJ1-5,TRBV19,CASSWDRDFYSNQPQHF
-,-,TRBJ2-5,TRBV10-2,CASREQGRETQYF
-,once,TRBJ1-1,TRBV5-3,CASSLGQGLTEAFF
TRBD1,-,TRBJ1-2,TRBV5-1,CASSSPGTDGYTF
-,-,TRBJ1-1,TRBV2,CASSGGLNMNTEAFF
-,-,TRBJ2-5,TRBV2,CASSEVRSVVGETQYF
-,-,TRBJ2-3,TRBV7-3,CASSSKGPTDTQYF
TRBD2,-,TRBJ2-5,TRBV5-1,CASSPPTSGRWGEETQYF